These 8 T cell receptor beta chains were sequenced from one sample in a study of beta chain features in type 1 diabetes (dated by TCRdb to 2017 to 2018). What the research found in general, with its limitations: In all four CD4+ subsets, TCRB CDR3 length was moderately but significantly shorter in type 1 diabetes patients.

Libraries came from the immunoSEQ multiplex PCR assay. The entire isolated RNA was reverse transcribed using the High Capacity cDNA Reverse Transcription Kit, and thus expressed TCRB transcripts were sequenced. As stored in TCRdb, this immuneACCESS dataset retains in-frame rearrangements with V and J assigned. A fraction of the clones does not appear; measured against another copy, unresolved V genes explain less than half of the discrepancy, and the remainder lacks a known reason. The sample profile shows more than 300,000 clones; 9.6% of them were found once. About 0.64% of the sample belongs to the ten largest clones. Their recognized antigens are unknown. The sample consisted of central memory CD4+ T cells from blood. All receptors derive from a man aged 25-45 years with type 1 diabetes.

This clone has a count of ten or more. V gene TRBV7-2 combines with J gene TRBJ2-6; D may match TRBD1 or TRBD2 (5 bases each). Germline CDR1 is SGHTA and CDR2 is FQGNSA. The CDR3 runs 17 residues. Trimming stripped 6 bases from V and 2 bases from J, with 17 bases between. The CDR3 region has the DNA TGTGCCAGCAGTCAATCGGGACGTATGACTGGGGCCAACGTCCTGACTTTC. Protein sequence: CASSQSGRMTGANVLTF.

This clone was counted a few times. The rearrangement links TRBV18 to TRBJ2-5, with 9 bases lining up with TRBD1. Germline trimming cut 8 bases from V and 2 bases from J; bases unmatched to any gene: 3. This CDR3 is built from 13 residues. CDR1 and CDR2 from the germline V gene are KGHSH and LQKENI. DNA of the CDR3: TGTGCCAGCGGGACAGGGATACAAGAGACCCAGTACTTC. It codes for CASGTGIQETQYF.

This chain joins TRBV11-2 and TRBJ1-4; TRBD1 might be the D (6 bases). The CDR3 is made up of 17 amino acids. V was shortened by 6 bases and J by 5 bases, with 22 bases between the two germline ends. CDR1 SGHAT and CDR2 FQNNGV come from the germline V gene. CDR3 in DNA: TGTGCCAGCAGTTTACAGGGAGCGGCCCCTTCGAATGAAAAACTGTTTTTT. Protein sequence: CASSLQGAAPSNEKLFF.

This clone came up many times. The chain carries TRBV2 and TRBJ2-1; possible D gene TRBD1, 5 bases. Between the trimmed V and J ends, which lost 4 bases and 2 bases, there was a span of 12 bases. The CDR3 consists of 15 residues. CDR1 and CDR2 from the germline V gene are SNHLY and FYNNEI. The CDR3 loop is CASSAFQGAYNEQFF. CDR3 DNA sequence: TGTGCCAGCAGTGCCTTTCAGGGTGCCTACAATGAGCAGTTCTTC.

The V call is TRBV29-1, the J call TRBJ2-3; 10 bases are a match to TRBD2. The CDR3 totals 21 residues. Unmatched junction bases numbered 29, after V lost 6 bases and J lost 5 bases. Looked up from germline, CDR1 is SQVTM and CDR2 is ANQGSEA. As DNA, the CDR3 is TGCAGCGTCCCCATCGCGGCTAGCGGGAGCCTGAGGTCGTTGATAGGAGATACGCAGTATTTT. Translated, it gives CSVPIAASGSLRSLIGDTQYF.

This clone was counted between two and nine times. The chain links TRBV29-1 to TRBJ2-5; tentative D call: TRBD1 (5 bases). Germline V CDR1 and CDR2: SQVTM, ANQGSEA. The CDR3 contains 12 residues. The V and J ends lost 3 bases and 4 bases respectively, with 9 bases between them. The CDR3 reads CSVDRQGETQYF. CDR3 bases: TGCAGCGTTGACCGGCAGGGAGAGACCCAGTACTTC.

CDR3: CASRRATNEKLFF. CDR3 DNA: TGTGCCAGCAGGCGAGCTACAAATGAAAAACTGTTTTTT. This chain joins TRBV28 and TRBJ1-4; D gene ambiguous. CDR1 MDHEN and CDR2 SYDVKM come from the germline V gene. Trimming cost V 6 bases and J 5 bases, with 10 bases left between them. This CDR3 comprises 13 residues.

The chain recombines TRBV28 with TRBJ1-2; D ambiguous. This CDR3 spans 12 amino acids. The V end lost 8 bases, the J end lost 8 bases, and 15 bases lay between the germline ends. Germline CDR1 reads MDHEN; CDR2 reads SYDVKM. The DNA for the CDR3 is TGTGCCAGCGGGGAGTCGGGGAAAGGCTACACCTTC. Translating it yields CASGESGKGYTF.